This T cell receptor (beta chain) was sequenced in a study of chemoradiotherapy in HPV16-positive cancers. Study background: A couple of HPV16-positive patients' cells yielded candidate HPV-specific clones and common motifs. Whole-study results and caveats: Non-HPV-specific T cells did not expand in tumors during treatment, whereas candidate HPV-specific clones and E7-related motifs did.

With regard to this clone: Its antigen is unknown.

Here immunoSEQ multiplex PCR was the method, and the copy in TCRdb shows in-frame clones only, minus some. This sample yields fewer than 20,000 clones, of which 79% are seen a single time; approximately 11% belongs to the top ten. This CDR3 has 14 amino acids. Germline assignment: CDR1 MNHEY and CDR2 SVGAGI. V was shortened by 0 bases and J by 7 bases, with 9 bases between the two germline ends. This clonotype originated in a human donor with HPV-associated anogenital cancer. This chain connects TRBV6-5 to TRBJ1-4, with D uncertain. The sample here was taken from a patient who underwent chemoradiotherapy. For the CDR3, the DNA is TGTGCCAGCAGTTACTCCGTGACGGCTGAAAAACTGTTTTTT. It specifies CASSYSVTAEKLFF.